The 3 T cell receptor beta chains below all came from one sample that was sequenced in a study of blood T cell repertoires in COVID-19. The method was immunoSEQ multiplex PCR; TCRdb's version includes in-frame clones alone and lacks a portion of them. This table has roughly 160,000 clones, roughly 88% appearing once. The sequenced sample consisted of peripheral blood. The receptor set was obtained from a young man with COVID-19, enrolled during active disease.

About this clone itself: Germline and junction disagree at one end, which may indicate a read error. This sequence joins TRBV13 and TRBJ1-2; tentative D call: TRBD1 (6 bases). The CDR3 length is 12 residues. Germline loops: CDR1 PRHDT, CDR2 FYEKMQ (reference sequence). CDR3 sequence (DNA): TGTGCCAGCAGCCTAGGCAGGGGAGGCTACACCTTC. This codes for CASSLGRGGYTF.

The chain is built from TRBV19 and TRBJ2-7, with a tentative D call TRBD1 (6 bases). This CDR3 is 11 amino acids long. Germline assignment: CDR1 LNHDA and CDR2 SQIVND (reference sequence). CDR3 DNA sequence: TGTGCTGTGCGAGGGGGTTACGAGCAGTACTTC. Its translation is CAVRGGYEQYF.

The chain links TRBV4-3 to TRBJ1-1; D gene uncertain. V was clipped by 1 base and J by 0 bases, with 12 bases between them. CDR1 LGHNA and CDR2 YSLEER come from the germline V gene. CDR3 length: 16 residues. As DNA, the CDR3 is TGCGCCAGCAGCCAAGCCACAGCCGTATTGAACACTGAAGCTTTCTTT. Translation gives CASSQATAVLNTEAFF.